Following are 28 T cell receptor beta chains from one sample sequenced in a study of glioma-infiltrating T cells. Amplification of TCR alpha and beta CDR3 regions from RNA used iRepertoire nested multiplex PCR. MiXCR, applied by TCRdb to the multiplex PCR reads, yields one record per CDR3 protein. This sample has over 120,000 distinct CDR3 sequences, with more than 35% found just once. Material for sequencing was glioma tissue, nonneoplastic brain tissue, or PBMCs (not recorded which). The receptor source for this set is a human donor with low-grade glioma or glioblastoma, undergoing nonglioma brain surgery, or in good health (not recorded which).

J is TRBJ1-2 and V is TRBV2; possibly TRBD1 for D (6 bases). The CDR3 contains 11 residues. From germline, CDR1 is SNHLY and CDR2 FYNNEI. Trimming stripped 6 bases from V and 7 bases from J, with 9 bases between. The chain's CDR3 is CASRQGFGYTF. The CDR3 nucleotides are TGTGCCAGCAGACAGGGCTTTGGCTACACCTTC. The entire variable domain, with the rest obtained from reference TRBV2 and TRBJ1-2, is as follows: EPEVTQTPSHQVTQMGQEVILRCVPISNHLYFYWYRQILGQKVEFLVSFYNNEISEKSEIFDDQFSVERPDGSNFTLKIRSTKLEDSAMYFCASRQGFGYTFGSGTRLTVV.

The J gene is TRBJ2-1, the V gene TRBV12-3 or TRBV12-4, with 7 bases fitting TRBD1. V trimming: 6 bases; J trimming: 0 bases; junction bases outside the gene matches: 8. The CDR3 consists of 16 residues. CDR3 sequence reads: CASSERTGFSYNEQFF. DNA for the CDR3: TGTGCCAGCAGCGAACGGACAGGTTTCTCCTACAATGAGCAGTTCTTC.

Only a few counts were recorded for this clonotype. This chain connects TRBV6-1 to TRBJ1-2; D may be TRBD1 (6 bases). CDR1 is MNHNS and CDR2 is SASEGT in the germline V gene. V was trimmed by 8 bases and J by 5 bases, leaving 12 bases between them. This CDR3 is built from 12 residues. Here the CDR3 DNA reads TGTGCCAGCGGGACAACAAATTATGGCTACACCTTC. Residues: CASGTTNYGYTF.

The chain combines TRBV4-2 with TRBJ2-7; 8 nucleotides match TRBD1. The CDR3 has 16 amino acids. CDR1 and CDR2 (germline): LGHNA, YNFKEQ. After removal of 3 bases from V and 5 bases from J, the junction contained 12 bases not matched to a gene. CDR3 loop: CASSQGLGTGQDEQYF. As DNA, the CDR3 is TGTGCCAGCAGCCAGGGTTTGGGGACAGGTCAAGACGAGCAGTACTTC.

The chain joins TRBV10-3 to TRBJ1-1; possibly TRBD1 for D (5 bases). This CDR3 has 14 amino acids. V lost 10 bases and J 2 bases, leaving 17 bases between the germline ends. CDR1 is ENHRY, CDR2 SYGVKD, per germline. The CDR3 here is CATRREGTNTEAFF. CDR3 DNA: TGTGCCACTAGACGCGAAGGGACCAACACTGAAGCTTTCTTT.

The rearrangement joins TRBV5-4 to TRBJ2-5, with 7 bases that match TRBD1. Germline trimming cut 3 bases from V and 4 bases from J; bases unmatched to any gene: 12. CDR3 size: 16 residues. CDR1 is SGHNT and CDR2 is YYREEE in the germline V gene (reference sequence). CDR3 loop: CASSSPGGTQGETQYF. The CDR3 coding sequence is TGTGCCAGCAGCTCCCCAGGGGGAACCCAGGGAGAGACCCAGTACTTC.

The rearrangement links TRBV2 to TRBJ1-1, with a possible D match to TRBD1 (5 bases). The CDR3 loop spans 13 amino acids. From germline, CDR1 is SNHLY and CDR2 FYNNEI. V lost 8 bases and J 2 bases, leaving 12 bases between the germline ends. The CDR3 DNA is TGTGCCAGCGCCGGGACTTTTAACACTGAAGCTTTCTTT. Encoded protein: CASAGTFNTEAFF.

This clonotype turned up a few times. The chain recombines TRBV6-1 with TRBJ2-7; no reliable D call. V was clipped by 2 bases and J by 3 bases, with 5 bases between them. The CDR3 is 12 amino acids. Germline CDR1 is MNHNS and CDR2 is SASEGT. The CDR3 region is CASSERFYEQYF. In DNA, the CDR3 is TGTGCCAGCAGTGAACGGTTCTACGAGCAGTACTTC.

The chain links TRBV6-1 to TRBJ1-5; D is unresolved. Germline CDR1 reads MNHNS; CDR2 reads SASEGT. V gave up 4 bases and J gave up 2 bases, with 6 bases separating them. This CDR3 comprises 13 residues. The CDR3 spells CASSAARNQPQHF. CDR3 nucleotides: TGTGCCAGCAGTGCGGCTCGCAATCAGCCCCAGCATTTT.

The chain couples TRBV24-1 to TRBJ2-3; D may be TRBD2 (6 bases). Germline-derived CDR1 and CDR2 are KGHDR and SFDVKD. CDR3 length: 15 amino acids. V was shortened by 3 bases and J by 2 bases, with 11 bases between the two germline ends. The CDR3, as DNA: TGTGCCACCAGTGATACCACGGGAGACACAGATACGCAGTATTTT. As protein: CATSDTTGDTDTQYF.

This rearrangement joins TRBV7-8 to TRBJ2-1; the D gene could be TRBD1 or TRBD2 (5 bases each). Germline CDR1 reads SGHVS; CDR2 reads FQNEAQ. This CDR3 is 12 amino acids long. With 8 bases removed from V and 8 bases from J, the gap between germline ends came to 13 bases. CDR3 in amino acids: CASARRGDEQFF. The CDR3 DNA reads as TGTGCCAGCGCCCGCAGAGGGGATGAGCAGTTCTTC.

This clonotype showed up just a few times. This chain links TRBV6-1 with TRBJ1-2, with 8 bases that match TRBD1. The CDR3 totals 14 residues. Germline values: CDR1 MNHNS, CDR2 SASEGT. V lost 5 bases to trimming and J lost 0 bases; unmatched junction nucleotides: 2. The CDR3: CASSRTGSNYGYTF. In DNA form, the CDR3 reads TGTGCCAGCAGTCGGACAGGGTCTAACTATGGCTACACCTTC.

This clonotype was picked up a small number of times. The genes are TRBV2 and TRBJ2-1; D not resolved. V shed 2 bases and J shed 12 bases, with 8 bases lying between them. CDR1 SNHLY and CDR2 FYNNEI come from the germline V gene. The CDR3 totals 11 residues. CDR3 protein: CASSEKEVQFF. The DNA for the CDR3 is TGTGCCAGCAGTGAAAAAGAAGTGCAGTTCTTC.

J is TRBJ2-3 and V is TRBV7-9, with TRBD2 matching over 13 bases. The CDR3 length is 17 residues. Germline V lookup: CDR1 SEHNR, CDR2 FQNEAQ (reference sequence). Trimming at V came to 5 bases and at J to 2 bases, leaving 7 bases not matched to a gene. The CDR3 nucleotides read TGTGCCAGCAGCCCACGACTAGCGGGAGGACCCACAGATACGCAGTATTTT. It codes for CASSPRLAGGPTDTQYF.

This chain uses TRBV20-1 with TRBJ1-6; D is unclear. The CDR3 has 15 residues. V lost 2 bases and J lost 0, with 8 bases in between. CDR1 is DFQATT, CDR2 SNEGSKA, per germline (reference sequence). DNA of the CDR3: TGCAGTGCTAGACATCAGAGCTCCTATAATTCACCCCTCCACTTT. Translation: CSARHQSSYNSPLHF.

CDR3: CASSLWGTGSGELFF. The CDR3 DNA follows: TGTGCCAGCAGTTTATGGGGGACAGGGTCTGGGGAGCTGTTTTTT. This chain connects TRBV27 to TRBJ2-2, with 9 bases lining up with TRBD1. Trimming took 1 base from V and 8 from J; bases not matched to a gene: 5. This CDR3 has 15 amino acids. Germline lookup yields CDR1 MNHEY and CDR2 SMNVEV (reference sequence).

V and J are TRBV20-1 and TRBJ2-3; tentative D call: TRBD2 (5 bases). Germline CDR1 and CDR2: DFQATT and SNEGSKA (reference sequence). The CDR3 has 14 residues. V was cut by 2 bases and J by 2 bases, with 11 bases left in between. The DNA of the CDR3 is TGCAGTGCTAGATTAGCGACGCTCACAGATACGCAGTATTTT. Its protein is CSARLATLTDTQYF.

The rearrangement uses TRBV12-3 or TRBV12-4 and TRBJ2-3; a weak D match, TRBD1 (6 bases). V shed 8 bases and J shed 1 base, with 10 bases lying between them. This CDR3 is 13 amino acids long. This chain's CDR3 is CASGRQGTDTQYF. The CDR3 nucleotides read TGTGCCAGCGGGAGACAGGGCACAGATACGCAGTATTTT.

This clonotype occurred many times. This chain connects TRBV27 to TRBJ1-6, with D unresolved. Trimming shortened V by 2 bases and J by 5 bases, and 7 bases separated the two germline ends. This CDR3 comprises 14 residues. Per the germline V gene, CDR1 is MNHEY and CDR2 is SMNVEV (reference sequence). The CDR3: CASSLGLNNSPLHF. The CDR3 DNA is TGTGCCAGCAGTTTAGGATTGAATAATTCACCCCTCCACTTT.

This clonotype was detected many times. The chain combines TRBV7-8 with TRBJ1-5; maybe TRBD1 (5 bases). CDR1 SGHVS and CDR2 FQNEAQ come from the germline V gene. V gave up 2 bases and J gave up 0 bases, with 11 bases separating them. The CDR3 spans 16 residues. CDR3 region: CASSLYAGLSNQPQHF. The CDR3 DNA is TGTGCCAGCAGCTTATATGCGGGACTTAGCAATCAGCCCCAGCATTTT. Full variable domain (missing parts from reference TRBV7-8 and TRBJ1-5): GAGVSQSPRYKVAKRGQDVALRCDPISGHVSLFWYQQALGQGPEFLTYFQNEAQLDKSGLPSDRFFAERPEGSVSTLKIQRTQQEDSAVYLCASSLYAGLSNQPQHFGDGTRLSIL.

This clonotype has more than one count but fewer than ten. This sequence joins TRBV19 and TRBJ1-1; 9 nucleotides match TRBD1. V gave up 5 bases and J gave up 1 base; unmatched junction bases: 5. CDR3 length: 15 residues. The germline CDR1 and CDR2 sequences are LNHDA and SQIVND (reference sequence). The CDR3 loop is CASSVRDRENTEAFF. In DNA, the CDR3 is TGTGCCAGTAGTGTCCGGGACAGGGAGAACACTGAAGCTTTCTTT.

This clonotype has just a few counts. The chain uses TRBV29-1 and TRBJ1-2; D ambiguous. This CDR3 is built from 13 residues. Germline CDR1 SQVTM, CDR2 ANQGSEA. The V end was cut by 5 bases, the J end by 6 bases, with 16 bases between. The CDR3 nucleotides are TGCAGCGTTCGAGACACCGGGTTCGATGGCTACACCTTC. Its protein is CSVRDTGFDGYTF.

The chain links TRBV12-3 or TRBV12-4 to TRBJ2-1; D is uncertain. V dropped 2 bases and J dropped 3 bases, with 5 bases sitting between them. This CDR3 contains 13 residues. The CDR3 DNA is TGTGCCAGCAGTTTACGGAACTACAATGAGCAGTTCTTC. Encoded protein: CASSLRNYNEQFF.

The V gene is TRBV3-1, the J gene TRBJ1-2; D is unresolved. V lost 5 bases and J 8 bases, leaving 15 bases between the germline ends. Germline assignment: CDR1 LGHDT and CDR2 YNNKEL (reference sequence). This CDR3 spans 13 amino acids. CDR3 sequence (DNA): TGTGCCAGCAGCTTAAGCCAGAGGCAGGGCTACACCTTC. It is translated as CASSLSQRQGYTF. The entire variable domain, with the rest obtained from reference TRBV3-1 and TRBJ1-2, is as follows: DTAVSQTPKYLVTQMGNDKSIKCEQNLGHDTMYWYKQDSKKFLKIMFSYNNKELIINETVPNRFSPKSPDKAHLNLHINSLELGDSAVYFCASSLSQRQGYTFGSGTRLTVV.

V and J are TRBV4-2 and TRBJ2-5; 9 bases map to TRBD2. V gave up 0 bases and J gave up 0 bases; unmatched junction bases: 5. Germline CDR1 is LGHNA and CDR2 is YNFKEQ. The CDR3 has 17 residues. CDR3 protein: CASSQDHSSGNQETQYF. CDR3 sequence (DNA): TGTGCCAGCAGCCAAGATCACTCTAGCGGGAACCAAGAGACCCAGTACTTC.

This chain uses TRBV4-1 with TRBJ1-1, with D maybe TRBD1 (5 bases). V was cut by 1 base and J by 0 bases, with 12 bases left in between. Germline CDR1 and CDR2: MGHRA and YSYEKL. This CDR3 is built from 16 residues. The CDR3: CASSQASTGVNTEAFF. The CDR3 nucleotides read TGCGCCAGCAGCCAAGCTTCCACGGGGGTGAACACTGAAGCTTTCTTT.

This clonotype was detected a few times. The V and J genes are TRBV20-1 and TRBJ2-4; 7 nucleotides line up with TRBD1. Germline values: CDR1 DFQATT, CDR2 SNEGSKA (reference sequence). The trim removed 4 bases at V and 6 bases at J, leaving 9 bases unmatched. This CDR3 is built from 14 residues. In DNA, the CDR3 is TGCAGTGCTAATAGACAGGGCAGGGTAAACATTCAGTACTTC. Encoded protein: CSANRQGRVNIQYF.

This clonotype was found a few times. V is TRBV20-1 and J is TRBJ2-3; D unresolved. This CDR3 spans 13 amino acids. V lost 6 bases and J lost 5, with 15 bases in between. Germline V gene sequence: CDR1 DFQATT, CDR2 SNEGSKA (reference sequence). The CDR3 coding sequence is TGCAGTGCCTACCACTACGGCCAAGATACGCAGTATTTT. It is translated as CSAYHYGQDTQYF.